These T cell receptor beta chains were read from a single sample in a study of post-analysis software for immune sequencing data. TCRdb reprocessed the PCR reads with MiXCR, giving one entry per CDR3 protein. The top ten clones hold 4% to 5% of a sample with fewer than 900,000 distinct CDR3 sequences, about half of them seen once. Sequencing was carried out using blood. The source is a girl between 5 and 17 years old with multiple sclerosis. CDR3s include the opening cysteine and the closing phenylalanine or tryptophan. A D gene is named only where the DNA matches it firmly. Clone size is not always given. Where it is, it says once, few, many or a class for expanded clones.

TRBD2	TRBV7-2	few	TRBJ2-3	TGTGCCAGCAGCCCGACAACGGAGCGGGAGTCCACGCAGTATTTT	CASSPTTERESTQYF
NA	TRBV28	NA	TRBJ2-7	TGTGCCAGCCGCCCCTTGGGTTGGTACGAGCAGTACTTC	CASRPLGWYEQYF
NA	TRBV29-1	NA	TRBJ2-1	TGCAGCGTTGAGAGGACCGGGGATGGGTACAATGAGCAGTTCTTC	CSVERTGDGYNEQFF
TRBD1	TRBV12-3/TRBV12-4	few	TRBJ2-7	TGTGCCAGCAGTTTAGCGGGGGACAGAGCCTACGAGCAGTACTTC	CASSLAGDRAYEQYF
NA	TRBV20-1	few	TRBJ2-4	TGCAGTGCGAGAAAAGCTAGGGAGGTCAAAAACATTCAGTACTTC	CSARKAREVKNIQYF
NA	TRBV3-1	NA	TRBJ1-2	TGTGCCAGCAGCCAAGGTGCGGGGAACGTGAACTATGGCTACACCTTC	CASSQGAGNVNYGYTF
TRBD2	TRBV5-6	few	TRBJ2-1	TGTGCCAGCAGCTTGGAGGGCGGGAGGCCCTCCTACAATGAGCAGTTCTTC	CASSLEGGRPSYNEQFF
TRBD2	TRBV13	NA	TRBJ2-3	TGTGCCAGCAGCTGGGACTATGCAAGCGCGCAGTATTTT	CASSWDYASAQYF
NA	TRBV30	few	TRBJ2-1	TGTGCCTGGAGTCCAGGGCACAATGAGCAGTTCTTC	CAWSPGHNEQFF
NA	TRBV2	NA	TRBJ1-4	TGTGCCAGCAGTTTAACAAAACTGTTTTTT	CASSLTKLFF
NA	TRBV5-1	NA	TRBJ2-3	TGCGCCAGCAGCTCTAGAATAGGCACAGATACGCAGTATTTT	CASSSRIGTDTQYF
NA	TRBV4-1	NA	TRBJ2-1	TGCGCCAGCAGCCAAGGAGGGCAGAGCTCCTACAATGAGCAGTTCTTC	CASSQGGQSSYNEQFF
TRBD2	TRBV6-1	NA	TRBJ2-3	TGTGCCAGCAGTGAACGATCAGGGACTAGCGGGAGCTACGATACGCAGTATTTT	CASSERSGTSGSYDTQYF
TRBD2	TRBV11-2	few	TRBJ2-4	TGTGCCAGCAGCTTAAGTCTCGCACTAGCGCAGGGAAACATTCAGTACTTC	CASSLSLALAQGNIQYF
TRBD2	TRBV7-2	NA	TRBJ2-7	TGTGCCAGCAGCTTAGGTCTAGCGGGGTCCTACAATGAGCAGTACTTC	CASSLGLAGSYNEQYF
NA	TRBV21-1	NA	TRBJ1-2	TGTGCCAGCAGCACCCCTGGGGGGGGGTATGGCTACACCTTC	CASSTPGGGYGYTF
NA	TRBV12-3/TRBV12-4	NA	TRBJ2-1	TGTGCCAGCAGTTTAGACTGGAGGCATGAGCAGTTCTTC	CASSLDWRHEQFF
NA	TRBV20-1	NA	TRBJ2-1	TGCAGTGCTAGAGTCTACCGGGACTCGATCTACGATGAGCAGTTCTTC	CSARVYRDSIYDEQFF
NA	TRBV2	NA	TRBJ2-7	TGTGCCAGCAGGGACAGATACGAGCAGTACTTC	CASRDRYEQYF
NA	TRBV20-1	NA	TRBJ2-3	TGCAGTGCTAGACCATACAGTAGATCTAGCACAGATACGCAGTATTTT	CSARPYSRSSTDTQYF
TRBD2	TRBV7-6	few	TRBJ2-1	TGTGCCAGCAGCTTAACACTAGCGGCAATCAATGAGCAGTTCTTC	CASSLTLAAINEQFF
NA	TRBV29-1	NA	TRBJ2-1	TGCAGCGTTGAAGTGGGGAGGCAGAGCTCCTACAATGAGCAGTTCTTC	CSVEVGRQSSYNEQFF
TRBD2	TRBV28	few	TRBJ2-7	TGTGCCAGCAGCCGTAGCGGGAGGACCTACGAGCAGTACTTC	CASSRSGRTYEQYF
NA	TRBV20-1	NA	TRBJ2-1	TGCAGTGCTAGAGATCCCTCAACTAGCTCTCGCTACAATGAGCAGTTCTTC	CSARDPSTSSRYNEQFF
NA	TRBV27	NA	TRBJ1-5	TGTGCCAGCAGGAACAGGGATCAGCCCCAGCATTTT	CASRNRDQPQHF
TRBD2	TRBV20-1	once	TRBJ2-1	TGCAGTGCTAGATCCGGGACTAGCGGCTACAATGAGCAGTTCTTC	CSARSGTSGYNEQFF
NA	TRBV10-3	NA	TRBJ1-5	TGTGCCATCAGTGAGTCGGGGGCCAGTAATCAGTCCCAGCATTTT	CAISESGASNQSQHF
TRBD2	TRBV12-3/TRBV12-4	NA	TRBJ2-3	TGTGCCAGTAGCGGGGCTAGAACAGATACGCAGTATTTT	CASSGARTDTQYF
NA	TRBV6-5	NA	TRBJ2-4	TGTGCCAGCAGTTACTCGATGGGGTACAGTGGGGCCAAAAACATTCAGTACTTC	CASSYSMGYSGAKNIQYF
TRBD2	TRBV15	NA	TRBJ2-3	TGTGCCACCAGCTATGCTAGCGGAGGCACAGATACGCAGTATTTT	CATSYASGGTDTQYF
NA	TRBV12-3/TRBV12-4	NA	TRBJ2-5	TGTGCCAGCAGTTTATCCCTGGCTAGACCATCCCAAGAGACCCAGTACTTC	CASSLSLARPSQETQYF
NA	TRBV12-3/TRBV12-4	NA	TRBJ2-6	TGTGCCAGCAGTTTTTTATTGGGTAGTAGGCAGGAATTTATCTCTGGGGCCAACGTCCTGACTTTC	CASSFLLGSRQEFISGANVLTF
TRBD2	TRBV20-1	NA	TRBJ2-3	TGCAGTGCAGTTAACCTAGCGGGAAACACAGATACGCAGTATTTT	CSAVNLAGNTDTQYF
NA	TRBV12-3/TRBV12-4	NA	TRBJ2-1	TGTGCCAGCATTGGACTCCTAGACTACAATGAGCAGTTCTTC	CASIGLLDYNEQFF
NA	TRBV28	NA	TRBJ2-7	TGTGCCAGCGGGGACGATTTGGGCGGTGGCCTCTACGAGCAGTACTTC	CASGDDLGGGLYEQYF
NA	TRBV29-1	NA	TRBJ2-1	TGCAGCGTTATGGACCGAGACAATGAGCAGTTCTTC	CSVMDRDNEQFF
NA	TRBV7-6	NA	TRBJ2-1	TGTGCCAGCAGCTTAGGGTCAGCCCCCTACAATGAGCAGTTCTTC	CASSLGSAPYNEQFF